Following are 2 T cell receptor beta chains from one sample sequenced in a study of beta chain features in type 1 diabetes. Expressed TCRB transcripts were sequenced after all isolated RNA was converted to cDNA. Clones were read by immunoSEQ multiplex PCR, and TCRdb kept only the in-frame ones, dropping some. Among around 320,000 clones listed, 12% to 15% were seen once. Material: central memory CD4+ T cells from blood. These receptors originate from a man aged 30 to 39 in good health.

This clone was found many times. In DNA, the CDR3 is TGTGCCACCAGCAGAGTGGGATGGGGGCCAGATGGCTACACCTTC. This translates into CATSRVGWGPDGYTF. J is TRBJ1-2 and V is TRBV15; possible D gene TRBD1, 6 bases. This CDR3 has 15 amino acids. CDR1 is LNHNV and CDR2 is YYDKDF in the germline V gene (reference sequence). Trimming shortened V by 1 base and J by 6 bases, and 15 bases separated the two germline ends.

This clone was observed a handful of times. The chain employs TRBV4-1 and TRBJ1-5; the D is unclear. Trimming pared 4 bases from V and 9 bases from J, leaving 19 bases between. The CDR3 spans 15 residues. The germline CDR1 and CDR2 sequences are MGHRA and YSYEKL. The CDR3: CASSPAGDGSLPQHF. The CDR3 DNA follows: TGCGCCAGCAGCCCCGCCGGTGACGGCTCTCTGCCCCAGCATTTT.